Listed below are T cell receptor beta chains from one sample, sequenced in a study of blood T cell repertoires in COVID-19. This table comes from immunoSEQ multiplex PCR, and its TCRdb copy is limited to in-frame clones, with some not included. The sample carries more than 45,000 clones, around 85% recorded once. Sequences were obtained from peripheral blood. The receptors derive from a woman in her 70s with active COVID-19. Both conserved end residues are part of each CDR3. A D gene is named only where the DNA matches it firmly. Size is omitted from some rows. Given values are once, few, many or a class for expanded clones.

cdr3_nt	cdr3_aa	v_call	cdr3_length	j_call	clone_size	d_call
TGTGCCAGTCGCGGAGGAACAGATACGCAGTATTTT	CASRGGTDTQYF	TRBV28	12	TRBJ2-3	NA	NA
TGTGCCAGCAGCAACCCAGGGGGCCGGGACACTGAAGCTTTCTTT	CASSNPGGRDTEAFF	TRBV11-3	15	TRBJ1-1	NA	TRBD1
TGCGCCAGCAGCTCGATAGCGGGAAACGAGCAGTACTTC	CASSSIAGNEQYF	TRBV5-1	13	TRBJ2-7	NA	TRBD2
TGTGCCAGCAGTACAGCCGGGATCGTGGACGAGCAGTACTTC	CASSTAGIVDEQYF	TRBV25-1	14	TRBJ2-7	NA	NA
TGCGCCAGCAGCCCCTCGCGGGGGGTCGAGCAGTACTTC	CASSPSRGVEQYF	TRBV5-1	13	TRBJ2-7	few	TRBD2
TGTGCCAGCAGTTTGGGGGGTTGGGACAGGTATAATTCACCCCTCCACTTT	CASSLGGWDRYNSPLHF	TRBV27	17	TRBJ1-6	NA	TRBD1
TGTGCCAGTAGTCCCGCTGAAGGCTTTCAGGCCGGGGAGCTGTTTTTT	CASSPAEGFQAGELFF	TRBV19	16	TRBJ2-2	NA	NA
TGTGCCAGTAGTATAGACCTAAGGACAGTTCGCACTGAAGCTTTCTTT	CASSIDLRTVRTEAFF	TRBV19	16	TRBJ1-1	NA	NA
TGCGCCAGCAGCTTGGCGCCCGGCGAGCAGTACTTC	CASSLAPGEQYF	TRBV5-1	12	TRBJ2-7	NA	NA
TGTGCCAGCAGCTTAATTCGGGGTGGCCCAAGCTCTGGAAACACCATATATTTT	CASSLIRGGPSSGNTIYF	TRBV7-9	18	TRBJ1-3	NA	NA
TGTGCCAGCAGCTTAGGACAGGGCCAAGAGACCCAGTACTTC	CASSLGQGQETQYF	TRBV11-3	14	TRBJ2-5	few	TRBD1
TGTGCCAGCAGCCTACCGGGACAGGGCTTCGGCTACACCTTC	CASSLPGQGFGYTF	TRBV6-6	14	TRBJ1-2	once	TRBD1
TGCGCCAGCAGCACCGCCGACAGTGAATGGAACACTGAAGCTTTCTTT	CASSTADSEWNTEAFF	TRBV5-1	16	TRBJ1-1	NA	NA
TGTGCCAGCTGGAGACCCGATCTTCCTGAAGCTTTCTTT	CASWRPDLPEAFF	TRBV18	13	TRBJ1-1	NA	NA
TGTGCCAGCAGCTTAGATCTTGCCAGGGCCCCCTACAATGAGCAGTTCTTC	CASSLDLARAPYNEQFF	TRBV11-2	17	TRBJ2-1	NA	NA
TGTGCCACCAGTTCCCCCTCTGGGCAGGCAGATACGCAGTATTTT	CATSSPSGQADTQYF	TRBV24-1	15	TRBJ2-3	NA	NA
TGTGCCAGCACTTATGGGGGGAGTGAGATCGGTGAGCAGTTCTTC	CASTYGGSEIGEQFF	TRBV9	15	TRBJ2-1	NA	NA
TGTGCCAGCAGTTACTCGAACCGGGACTACGTCTACGAGCAGTACTTC	CASSYSNRDYVYEQYF	TRBV6-2/TRBV6-3	16	TRBJ2-7	NA	TRBD2
TGCGCCAGCAGCCGTGGAATCGCTAATCGACTAGCGTTAGGAAGGGAAGATACGCAGTATTTT	CASSRGIANRLALGREDTQYF	TRBV5-1	21	TRBJ2-3	NA	TRBD2
TGTGCCAGTAGTATTGTTGGAGTCCTTAACACTGAAGCTTTCTTT	CASSIVGVLNTEAFF	TRBV19	15	TRBJ1-1	NA	NA
TGTGCCAGCAGTCCTAACCTGGTGGGCGATGAGCAGTTCTTC	CASSPNLVGDEQFF	TRBV11-2	14	TRBJ2-1	NA	NA
TGTGCCAGCAGGGCTAGCGGGAACACCGGGGAGCTGTTTTTT	CASRASGNTGELFF	TRBV7-2	14	TRBJ2-2	NA	TRBD2
TGTGCCAGCAGCCCGGGACAAGATGGTGCCGCTAACATTCAGTACTTC	CASSPGQDGAANIQYF	TRBV5-5	16	TRBJ2-4	NA	NA
TGTGCCACCAGCAGCCTGGCCGGCACAGATACGCAGTATTTT	CATSSLAGTDTQYF	TRBV15	14	TRBJ2-3	NA	NA
TGTGCCAGCAGCCTTAGCGGGAGACACAATGAGCAGTTCTTC	CASSLSGRHNEQFF	TRBV28	14	TRBJ2-1	NA	TRBD2
TGTGCCAGCAGCCGGGATGGGGTAGTGGGGCAGTTCTTC	CASSRDGVVGQFF	TRBV7-3	13	TRBJ2-1	NA	NA
TGTGCCAGCAGCTTCCTTGGGGACAGCAATGAGCAGTTCTTC	CASSFLGDSNEQFF	TRBV7-3	14	TRBJ2-1	NA	TRBD1
TGTGCCTGGAGTGTCCGAGTGAACACTGAAGCTTTCTTT	CAWSVRVNTEAFF	TRBV30	13	TRBJ1-1	once	NA
TGTGCCAGCAGTTTCGAAACAGGGAGGAACACTGAAGCTTTCTTT	CASSFETGRNTEAFF	TRBV28	15	TRBJ1-1	NA	NA
TGTGCCAGCAGCTTAGTCACAGGGGTCACTGAAGCTTTCTTT	CASSLVTGVTEAFF	TRBV7-2	14	TRBJ1-1	NA	TRBD1
TGTGCCAGCAGCAAAGGGCTAGCGGGAGACGATGATACGCAGTATTTT	CASSKGLAGDDDTQYF	TRBV9	16	TRBJ2-3	NA	TRBD2
TGTGCCAGCAGCTTAGAACTTTTATGGACAGGCCCGAACACTGAAGCTTTCTTT	CASSLELLWTGPNTEAFF	TRBV11-3	18	TRBJ1-1	NA	TRBD1
TGTGCCAGCAGTTTGAGCTGGGGCTACACCTTC	CASSLSWGYTF	TRBV12-3/TRBV12-4	11	TRBJ1-2	few	NA
TGCGCCAGCAGTGACCCCCTTTTCGGCTACGAGCAGTACTTC	CASSDPLFGYEQYF	TRBV10-2	14	TRBJ2-7	medium-sized	NA
TGCGCCAGCAGCCCGACAGGGACCAATCAGCCCCAGCATTTT	CASSPTGTNQPQHF	TRBV5-1	14	TRBJ1-5	NA	TRBD1
TGTGCCAGCAGCCCCGGACAGTATTCCTCCCTCCACTTT	CASSPGQYSSLHF	TRBV7-8	13	TRBJ1-6	NA	NA
TGCGCCAGCAGCTTGGATCCAGGGAAGAGATTCACTGGAAACACCATATATTTT	CASSLDPGKRFTGNTIYF	TRBV5-1	18	TRBJ1-3	NA	NA
TGTGCCAGCAGCTTATCGGGGTACAATGAGCAGTTCTTC	CASSLSGYNEQFF	TRBV7-3	13	TRBJ2-1	NA	NA
TGTGCCAGCAGCTTTAGCGGGAGCGGATACGAGCAGTACTTC	CASSFSGSGYEQYF	TRBV13	14	TRBJ2-7	NA	TRBD2
TGTGCCAGTAGTATAGGGGCACAGGACTGGACTAGCGGGGGGGCCTACAATGAGCAGTTCTTC	CASSIGAQDWTSGGAYNEQFF	TRBV19	21	TRBJ2-1	NA	TRBD2
TGTGCCAGCAGTGACTACCCGGGACAGGTTAGCAATCAGCCCCAGCATTTT	CASSDYPGQVSNQPQHF	TRBV6-4	17	TRBJ1-5	few	TRBD1
TGCGCCAGCAGCCAAGTTCCTCTGGATAGCGGGAGGGCCCCAGGGGCTTACGATACGCAGTATTTT	CASSQVPLDSGRAPGAYDTQYF	TRBV4-1	22	TRBJ2-3	NA	TRBD2
TGTGCCAGCAGCGGCTGGGACGGAGGGAATGGCTACACCTTC	CASSGWDGGNGYTF	TRBV9	14	TRBJ1-2	once	NA
TGTGCCAGCAGCTTATTAGGTCGGCTAGCGGGAGTGGTTGAGCAGTTCTTC	CASSLLGRLAGVVEQFF	TRBV7-6	17	TRBJ2-1	NA	TRBD2
TGTGCCAGTACCCTCCAGGGGGCTCAGCCCCAGCATTTT	CASTLQGAQPQHF	TRBV19	13	TRBJ1-5	NA	TRBD1